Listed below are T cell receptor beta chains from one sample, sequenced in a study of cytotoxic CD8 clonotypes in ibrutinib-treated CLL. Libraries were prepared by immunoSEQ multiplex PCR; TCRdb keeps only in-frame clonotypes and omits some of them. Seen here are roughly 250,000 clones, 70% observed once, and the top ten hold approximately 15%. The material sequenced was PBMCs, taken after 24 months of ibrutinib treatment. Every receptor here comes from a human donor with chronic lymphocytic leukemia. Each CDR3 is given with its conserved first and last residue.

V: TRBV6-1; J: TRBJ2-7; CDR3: CASRLSGQGIYEQYF
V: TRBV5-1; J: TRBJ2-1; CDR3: CASSGLNEQFF
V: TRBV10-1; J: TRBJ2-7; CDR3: CASIKSSRTYEQYF
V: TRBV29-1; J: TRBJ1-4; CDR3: CSVEDHEAGEKLFF
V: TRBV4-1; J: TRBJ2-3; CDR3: CASSQARSEDTDTQYF
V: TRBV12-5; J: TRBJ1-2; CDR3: CASGLGTHGYTF
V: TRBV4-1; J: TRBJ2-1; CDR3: CATSPRGTSITNEQFF
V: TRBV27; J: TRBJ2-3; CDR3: CATAVSGYTDTQYF
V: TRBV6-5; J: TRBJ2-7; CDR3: CASSWLDASYEQYF
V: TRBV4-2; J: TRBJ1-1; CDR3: CASSQDSRGNTEAFF